This T cell receptor beta chain comes out of a study of Tregs in tolerant kidney transplant recipients. Study outcomes and limitations: Tolerant patients' donor-specific Tregs expanded beyond overall Tregs, suggesting antigen-driven growth. Findings come from small patient numbers and require larger validation. Some patients' samples used different primers over time, so nucleotide sequences weren't comparable. This study did not directly address biological reproducibility.

Some clones are missing from TCRdb's copy, which holds only in-frame ones; the method was immunoSEQ multiplex PCR. Of fewer than 80,000 clones listed, 95% to 98% were seen once; the top ten hold approximately 0.56%. Points on this clone: Antigen: not known.

The V gene lost 0 bases and the J gene lost 3 bases, with 7 bases spanning the gap. The germline V gene encodes CDR1 SGHRS and CDR2 YFSETQ. This CDR3 is built from 14 residues. This TCR was recovered from a human donor who received a combined kidney and bone marrow transplant. J is TRBJ1-3 and V is TRBV5-1; D unclear. The sequencing used CD4+ T cells from blood, collected before the transplant. The CDR3 reads CASSLAGFGNTIYF. In DNA form, the CDR3 reads TGCGCCAGCAGCTTGGCGGGGTTTGGAAACACCATATATTTT.